The rows below give T cell receptor beta chains drawn from one sample of a study of T cells after yellow fever vaccination. One entry per CDR3 protein results from TCRdb running MiXCR on the 5' RACE reads. The sample yields hundreds of thousands of distinct CDR3 sequences, roughly 14% seen once. The sequenced sample was PBMCs, obtained on the day of the yellow fever booster vaccination. The source is a man aged 25-40 years who received the YFV17D yellow fever vaccine. CDR3s include the opening cysteine and the closing phenylalanine or tryptophan. The D gene is left open where the match is weak. Expanded clones get a size class; other rows say once, few or many, or leave the size out.

TRBJ2-1,few,TRBV12-3/TRBV12-4,.,CASSSGPAVYNEQFF,TGTGCCAGCAGTTCGGGCCCAGCGGTTTACAATGAGCAGTTCTTC
TRBJ1-1,few,TRBV9,TRBD1,CASSVADRGQDAFF,TGTGCCAGCAGCGTAGCTGACAGGGGGCAAGATGCTTTCTTT
TRBJ2-7,many,TRBV18,TRBD2,CASSEPGLAHEQYF,TGTGCCAGCTCAGAACCGGGACTAGCACACGAGCAGTACTTC
TRBJ2-2,.,TRBV6-5,TRBD1,CASSYLRGQGRAGELFF,TGTGCCAGCAGTTACCTCAGGGGACAGGGTCGGGCCGGGGAGCTGTTTTTT
TRBJ2-1,few,TRBV7-2,.,CASSLGANPRHNEQFF,TGTGCCAGCAGCTTAGGGGCCAACCCGCGCCACAATGAGCAGTTCTTC
TRBJ1-2,many,TRBV29-1,.,CSVEGELAPSGHYGGYTF,TGCAGCGTCGAGGGTGAACTTGCCCCCTCGGGTCATTATGGTGGCTACACCTTC
TRBJ2-3,.,TRBV7-2,TRBD2,CASSLGGRAQFTDTQYF,TGTGCCAGCAGCTTAGGCGGGAGGGCCCAATTCACAGATACGCAGTATTTT
TRBJ2-2,.,TRBV7-2,.,CASSFLTTGELFF,TGTGCCAGCAGCTTCCTTACGACCGGGGAGCTGTTTTTT
TRBJ2-7,.,TRBV7-2,TRBD2,CASSLVAGAGGEQYF,TGTGCCAGCAGCTTAGTTGCGGGGGCGGGGGGCGAGCAGTACTTC
TRBJ2-1,.,TRBV6-1,.,CASSSGGTAGHEQFF,TGTGCCAGCAGCTCGGGAGGGACAGCGGGTCATGAGCAGTTCTTC
TRBJ2-2,.,TRBV4-3,.,CASSQDPGAVAGELFF,TGCGCCAGCAGCCAAGATCCGGGCGCGGTAGCCGGGGAGCTGTTTTTT
TRBJ2-5,.,TRBV12-3/TRBV12-4,TRBD1,CASSYTGTGAQETQYF,TGTGCCAGCAGTTATACCGGGACAGGAGCCCAAGAGACCCAGTACTTC
TRBJ2-1,.,TRBV6-2/TRBV6-3,.,CASSYLVGASSYNEQFF,TGTGCCAGCAGTTACCTTGTGGGCGCCAGCTCCTACAATGAGCAGTTCTTC
TRBJ2-7,few,TRBV6-2/TRBV6-3,.,CAATSSYEQYF,TGTGCCGCGACTAGCTCCTACGAGCAGTACTTC
TRBJ2-7,many,TRBV10-3,.,CAISHNADSDTYEQYF,TGTGCCATCAGCCATAATGCGGACTCAGACACCTACGAGCAGTACTTC
TRBJ2-6,.,TRBV4-3,.,CASSSLPTASSGANVLTF,TGCGCCAGCAGCTCTCTACCGACAGCTTCCTCTGGGGCCAACGTCCTGACTTTC
TRBJ2-1,many,TRBV5-1,TRBD2,CASSLTLAGGTYNEQFF,TGCGCCAGCAGCTTAACACTAGCGGGAGGAACCTACAATGAGCAGTTCTTC
TRBJ2-1,.,TRBV5-6,.,CASSLVASARNEQFF,TGTGCCAGCAGCTTGGTGGCTAGCGCTAGAAATGAGCAGTTCTTC
TRBJ1-1,.,TRBV6-2/TRBV6-3,.,CASREGNAEAFF,TGTGCCAGCAGGGAGGGCAACGCTGAAGCTTTCTTT
TRBJ2-1,.,TRBV9,.,CASSDGPNTEQFF,TGTGCCAGCAGCGATGGGCCCAATACTGAGCAGTTCTTC